This entry describes one TCR beta chain. These data are taken from a study of T cells in narcolepsy. Generated by immunoSEQ multiplex PCR, the TCRdb table keeps only in-frame clones and is missing some. The sample lists 25,000 to 35,000 clones, about 76% occurring once. There are 15 residues in the CDR3. The V gene end was trimmed by 4 bases and the J gene end by 8 bases; junction bases not matched to a gene: 14. The germline gives CDR1 SGDLS, CDR2 YYNGEE. The chain uses TRBV9 and TRBJ1-2; 7 nucleotides agree with TRBD1. The sequence derives from a human donor with narcolepsy. The sample comprised CD45RA- memory CD4+ T cells from PBMCs. The chain's CDR3 is CASSPTLARGDGYTF. CDR3 nucleotides: TGTGCCAGCAGCCCGACCTTGGCCAGGGGGGACGGCTACACCTTC.